This T cell receptor beta chain was identified in a study of T cell changes during pregnancy in multiple sclerosis. Concerning this clone itself: This specimen includes other DNA sequences encoding the same CDR3.

Using immunoSEQ multiplex PCR, the repertoire was profiled, and TCRdb retains in-frame clones only, with some absent. The sample has 20,000 to 30,000 clones, nearly 90% seen once; the top ten hold roughly 17%. This CDR3 region has 14 residues. Trimming removed 0 bases from V and 5 bases from J, with 11 bases in between. The germline gives CDR1 SQVTM, CDR2 ANQGSEA. The clonotype was recovered from a female donor with multiple sclerosis, enrolled in a pregnancy study. This sequence joins TRBV29-1 and TRBJ2-1; a possible D gene is TRBD2 (5 bases). The material sequenced was CD8+ T cells from peripheral blood mononuclear cells, taken in the second trimester of pregnancy. Written as DNA, the CDR3 is TGCAGCGTTGAAGATCGGGGAGTAGACAATGAGCAGTTCTTC. It yields the protein CSVEDRGVDNEQFF.